The clone carrying this T cell receptor (beta chain) has just a few counts. This sample stems from a study of blood T cells in healthy people across ages. Each donor supplied approximately 10 milliliters of peripheral blood. V was clipped by 3 bases and J by 2 bases, with 12 bases between them. CDR1 and CDR2 from the germline V gene are MDHEN and SYDVKM. The CDR3 runs to 15 residues. For the second PCR, which ran for about 6 to 11 cycles, a sample-barcoded 5' primer and a J-beta primer mix were used. Via MiXCR, TCRdb re-called the 5' RACE reads, giving one row per CDR3 protein. The sample contains hundreds of thousands of distinct CDR3 sequences, 24% of which appear only once. The sample also formed part of further work on T cells of mothers and their children. That study reports: Each mother gave over 8 million TCR beta CDR3 reads; each child, some 3 million. In both related and unrelated pairs, TCR recombination output is shaped similarly by thymic selection. Researchers found no T cell clones that were persistent and microchimeric.

V and J are TRBV28 and TRBJ2-3, with D possibly TRBD2 on 5 matching bases. The TCR originated in a boy aged 5-17 years in good health. The sequenced sample consisted of blood. The CDR3 spells CASSLWPRDTDTQYF. As DNA, the CDR3 is TGTGCCAGCAGTTTGTGGCCCCGGGACACAGATACGCAGTATTTT.